Shown below are 25 T cell receptor beta chains from a single sample sequenced in a study of blood T cell repertoires in COVID-19. TCRdb's table, derived via immunoSEQ multiplex PCR, lists solely in-frame clones and lacks some. The sample lists 90,000 to 100,000 clones, 80% to 90% seen once, with less than 2% in the top ten. The specimen was peripheral blood. Source of these receptors: an elderly man with acute or convalescent COVID-19.

This chain connects TRBV19 to TRBJ2-2; D gene unclear. V lost 3 bases and J lost 4, with 6 bases in between. Germline lookup yields CDR1 LNHDA and CDR2 SQIVND (reference sequence). The length of the CDR3 is 13 residues. CDR3: CASSIQVTGELFF. The CDR3 DNA reads as TGTGCCAGTAGTATCCAGGTCACCGGGGAGCTGTTTTTT.

J is TRBJ1-6 and V is TRBV3-1 (or the pseudogene TRBV3-2); TRBD1 might be the D (5 bases). The CDR3 is made up of 12 amino acids. V shed 1 base and J shed 14 bases, with 9 bases lying between them. Germline CDR1 is LGHDT and CDR2 is YNNKEL (reference sequence). CDR3 sequence: CASSQGWDSLHF. The DNA of the CDR3 is TGTGCCAGCAGCCAAGGCTGGGACTCCCTCCACTTT.

The chain joins TRBV15 to TRBJ1-1; a weak D match, TRBD1 (6 bases). V shed 4 bases and J shed 1 base, with 13 bases lying between them. The CDR3 is made up of 15 amino acids. Germline V lookup: CDR1 LNHNV, CDR2 YYDKDF (reference sequence). As DNA, the CDR3 is TGTGCCACCAGCAAGGCGTTAGGGGGGAACACTGAAGCTTTCTTT. This encodes CATSKALGGNTEAFF.

V is TRBV30 and J is TRBJ1-2, with D possibly being TRBD1 (5 bases). The germline CDR1 and CDR2 sequences are GTSNPN and SVGIG (reference sequence). There are 14 residues in the CDR3. Deletions cut 3 bases from V and 7 bases from J, with 18 bases between. For the CDR3, the DNA is TGTGCCTGGAGCCGTTTACAGGCCACGGGTGGCTACACCTTC. Its protein is CAWSRLQATGGYTF.

This chain connects TRBV2 to TRBJ2-7; TRBD1 matches at 10 bases. CDR1 and CDR2 (germline): SNHLY, FYNNEI. The CDR3 spans 15 residues. The V and J ends lost 4 bases and 3 bases, in that order; junction bases with no gene match: 6. The CDR3, as DNA: TGTGCCAGCAGTGGGGGACAGGGGCACGGCTACGAGCAGTACTTC. Translated, it gives CASSGGQGHGYEQYF. The full variable domain, rest sourced from reference TRBV2 and TRBJ2-7, is EPEVTQTPSHQVTQMGQEVILRCVPISNHLYFYWYRQILGQKVEFLVSFYNNEISEKSEIFDDQFSVERPDGSNFTLKIRSTKLEDSAMYFCASSGGQGHGYEQYFGPGTRLTVT.

CDR3 bases: TGTGCCAGTAGTCCGACAGGGGTGAACACCGGGGAGCTGTTTTTT. This translates into CASSPTGVNTGELFF. The chain has TRBV19 and TRBJ2-2; 8 bases align to TRBD1. The germline CDR1 and CDR2 sequences are LNHDA and SQIVND (reference sequence). The CDR3 contains 15 residues. The ends lost 5 bases at V and 1 base at J; junction bases unmatched: 3. Together with reference TRBV19 and TRBJ2-2, the CDR3 gives the full variable domain: DGGITQSPKYLFRKEGQNVTLSCEQNLNHDAMYWYRQDPGQGLRLIYYSQIVNDFQKGDIAEGYSVSREKKESFPLTVTSAQKNPTAFYLCASSPTGVNTGELFFGEGSRLTVL.

In this sample, this clone turned up once. The chain carries TRBV7-2 and TRBJ2-3; 12 bases map to TRBD2. This CDR3 contains 15 residues. Unmatched junction bases numbered 2, after V lost 6 bases and J lost 1 base. CDR1 is SGHTA and CDR2 is FQGNSA in the germline V gene. The CDR3 sequence is CASRLAGGGTDTQYF. The DNA of the CDR3 is TGTGCCAGCAGACTAGCGGGAGGAGGCACAGATACGCAGTATTTT.

The rearrangement joins TRBV3-1 (or the pseudogene TRBV3-2) to TRBJ1-1, with D maybe TRBD1 (5 bases). This CDR3 contains 14 residues. V shed 4 bases and J shed 1 base, with 10 bases lying between them. CDR1 LGHDT and CDR2 YNNKEL come from the germline V gene (reference sequence). CDR3 region: CASSLVGQNTEAFF. CDR3 nucleotides: TGTGCCAGCAGCCTAGTCGGACAGAACACTGAAGCTTTCTTT.

The V and J genes are TRBV15 and TRBJ2-1; weak D call: TRBD2 (5 bases). Looked up from germline, CDR1 is LNHNV and CDR2 is YYDKDF (reference sequence). The CDR3 is made up of 13 amino acids. Trimming cost V 3 bases and J 8 bases, with 11 bases left between them. CDR3 DNA sequence: TGTGCCACCAGCAGGACTATGGGCCATGAGCAGTTCTTC. The encoded protein is CATSRTMGHEQFF.

The chain joins TRBV29-1 to TRBJ2-2; D is possibly TRBD2 (6 bases). CDR1 is SQVTM, CDR2 ANQGSEA, per germline. Deletions cut 5 bases from V and 4 bases from J, with 17 bases between. This CDR3 is 15 amino acids long. CDR3 DNA sequence: TGCAGCGTTAGGAGCCAGGGAGGCGGCACCGGGGAGCTGTTTTTT. It specifies CSVRSQGGGTGELFF.

This sequence joins TRBV11-1 and TRBJ2-5; 10 nucleotides match TRBD1. This CDR3 comprises 16 residues. Germline V gene lookup returns CDR1 SGHAT and CDR2 FQDESV (reference sequence). V trimming: 5 bases; J trimming: 5 bases; junction bases outside the gene matches: 11. DNA of the CDR3: TGTGCCAGCAGCGCAAGAGACAGGGGGCGAGGGGAGACCCAGTACTTC. Protein sequence: CASSARDRGRGETQYF.

This rearrangement joins TRBV29-1 to TRBJ2-7; TRBD2 agrees at 7 bases. In germline, CDR1 is SQVTM, CDR2 ANQGSEA. The CDR3 extends over 12 amino acids. The V and J ends lost 4 bases and 7 bases, in that order; junction bases with no gene match: 7. The CDR3: CSVASGFREQYF. DNA for the CDR3: TGCAGCGTTGCTAGCGGATTTAGGGAGCAGTACTTC.

The chain uses TRBV11-2 and TRBJ2-1, with 10 bases aligning to TRBD1. The junction had 3 bases not matched to a gene; V was cut back by 6 bases and J by 10 bases. The germline V gene encodes CDR1 SGHAT and CDR2 FQNNGV. This CDR3 region has 12 residues. In nucleotides, the CDR3 is TGTGCCAGCAGAAAGACAGGGGGCGAGCAGTTCTTC. It specifies CASRKTGGEQFF.

The chain is built from TRBV15 and TRBJ1-1; D is uncertain. This CDR3 has 15 amino acids. The V gene's germline CDR1 is LNHNV and CDR2 YYDKDF (reference sequence). The ends were cut back, 0 bases at V and 2 bases at J, with 10 bases in the middle. In nucleotides, the CDR3 is TGTGCCACCAGCAGAGATCGGTCGGTTAACACTGAAGCTTTCTTT. Amino acid sequence: CATSRDRSVNTEAFF. The whole variable domain, filled in from reference TRBV15 and TRBJ1-1, reads DAMVIQNPRYQVTQFGKPVTLSCSQTLNHNVMYWYQQKSSQAPKLLFHYYDKDFNNEADTPDNFQSRRPNTSFCFLDIRSPGLGDTAMYLCATSRDRSVNTEAFFGQGTRLTVV.

In its sample, this clone was seen once. This chain connects TRBV3-1 (or the pseudogene TRBV3-2) to TRBJ2-1, with TRBD2 matching 7 bases. V gave up 1 base and J gave up 15 bases; unmatched junction bases: 12. CDR1 is LGHDT and CDR2 is YNNKEL in the germline V gene (reference sequence). The CDR3 length is 14 residues. The CDR3 nucleotides read TGTGCCAGCAGCCAAGGTTGGGCCGGGCGGGAGATGTTCTTC. Its protein is CASSQGWAGREMFF.

V gene TRBV4-3 combines with J gene TRBJ1-4; D is uncertain. The V gene lost 1 base and the J gene lost 3 bases, with 9 bases spanning the gap. CDR1 is LGHNA, CDR2 YSLEER, per germline. This CDR3 has 15 residues. In DNA, the CDR3 is TGCGCCAGCAGCCAAGTTCGTGGGCCTAATGAAAAACTGTTTTTT. Encoded protein: CASSQVRGPNEKLFF.

This chain uses TRBV18 with TRBJ2-7, with 8 bases matching TRBD2. The CDR3 contains 15 residues. The germline CDR1 and CDR2 sequences are KGHSH and LQKENI. V lost 4 bases and J lost 2; bases outside the gene matches: 7. CDR3 DNA: TGTGCCAGCTCACTAAGTAATAGCGGGGCCTACGAGCAGTACTTC. Translated, it gives CASSLSNSGAYEQYF.

The rearrangement uses TRBV19 and TRBJ1-2, with D uncertain. This CDR3 comprises 14 residues. CDR1 LNHDA and CDR2 SQIVND come from the germline V gene (reference sequence). Deletions cut 4 bases from V and 5 bases from J, with 14 bases between. CDR3: CASSSLDPGYGYTF. The CDR3 nucleotides are TGTGCCAGTAGTAGCCTCGACCCGGGGTATGGCTACACCTTC.

The V and J genes are TRBV11-2 and TRBJ2-5; tentatively, D is TRBD2 (6 bases). V was pared by 5 bases and J by 5 bases, with 15 bases between. The CDR3 is made up of 14 amino acids. Germline-derived CDR1 and CDR2 are SGHAT and FQNNGV. The DNA of the CDR3 is TGTGCCAGCAGCGACGGGACTCCCCGTGAGACCCAGTACTTC. Protein: CASSDGTPRETQYF.

This clone was picked up a small number of times. The gene calls are TRBV28 and TRBJ2-1; 8 nucleotides agree with TRBD2. The length of the CDR3 is 15 residues. The ends lost 8 bases at V and 0 bases at J; junction bases unmatched: 6. Germline assignment: CDR1 MDHEN and CDR2 SYDVKM. CDR3 DNA sequence: TGTGCCAGCGGGGTAGCGGGAAGCTCCTACAATGAGCAGTTCTTC. Encoded protein: CASGVAGSSYNEQFF.

J is TRBJ2-7 and V is TRBV5-6; TRBD1 matches 10 bases. The CDR3 runs to 15 residues. V shed 4 bases, J shed 3 bases, and the junction held 7 bases outside the gene matches. From germline, CDR1 is SGHDT and CDR2 YYEEEE. The DNA for the CDR3 is TGTGCCAGCAGCACTCCGGACAGGGGGGACTACGAGCAGTACTTC. It yields the protein CASSTPDRGDYEQYF.

V is TRBV1 and J is TRBJ2-7; TRBD1 is the table's D call and was not checked against the DNA. TRBV1 is a pseudogene. CDR3 length equals 16 residues. CDR3 DNA sequence: TGCACCAGCAGCCAAGTGACAGGGCCCCGCGTGGACGAGCAGTACTTC. Amino acid sequence: CTSSQVTGPRVDEQYF.

The chain links TRBV7-2 to TRBJ2-1, with 15 positions matching TRBD2. This CDR3 is 16 amino acids long. Trimming removed 5 bases from V and 7 bases from J; junction bases left unmatched: 6. The germline CDR1 and CDR2 sequences are SGHTA and FQGNSA. The CDR3 DNA follows: TGTGCCAGCAGCCGGACCGGGACTAGCGGGAGGAATGAGCAGTTCTTC. Its protein product is CASSRTGTSGRNEQFF.

The genes are TRBV4-3 and TRBJ2-5; D is possibly TRBD1 (6 bases). The CDR3 has 16 residues. In germline, CDR1 is LGHNA, CDR2 YSLEER. Trimming removed 4 bases at V and 4 bases at J, with 19 bases between. The CDR3: CASSPQLGAPRETQYF. The CDR3 nucleotides read TGCGCCAGCAGCCCCCAGCTGGGGGCCCCAAGAGAGACCCAGTACTTC.

This clone was counted once. The J gene is TRBJ1-5, the V gene TRBV19; TRBD1 matches 8 bases. Germline loops: CDR1 LNHDA, CDR2 SQIVND (reference sequence). Losses at the gene ends were 9 bases for V and 4 bases for J; bases not matched to a gene: 11. The length of the CDR3 is 15 residues. The CDR3 loop is CASINLGQGNQPQHF. The CDR3, as DNA: TGTGCCAGCATCAACCTCGGACAGGGTAATCAGCCCCAGCATTTT.